Listed below are T cell receptor beta chains from one sample, sequenced in a study of T cells in localized non-small cell lung cancer. Measured with immunoSEQ multiplex PCR; TCRdb has only the in-frame clones, and not every one. The sample lists approximately 83,000 clones, roughly 91% occurring once. The sequencing here drew on peripheral blood, taken before any cancer treatment. The receptors come from a woman aged 40-69 years with stage I squamous cell lung carcinoma. Each CDR3 is given without its conserved first and last residue.

j_gene,v_gene,CDR3aa
TRBJ2-3,TRBV5-1,ASSLAQLRDTQY
TRBJ2-7,TRBV6-4,ASSDLHGREQY
TRBJ1-5,TRBV27,ASSLTPGHSNQPQH
TRBJ1-4,TRBV9,ASSATGATNEKLF
TRBJ1-1,TRBV6-5,ASSYSLRNTEAF
TRBJ2-3,TRBV5-1,ASSSRQTDTQY
TRBJ1-5,TRBV30,AWSSDRVRNSNQPQH
TRBJ1-1,TRBV2,ASSGSSSITEAF
TRBJ2-5,TRBV19,ASSTLAGGPETQY
TRBJ1-4,TRBV6-1,ASIRGKDNEKLF
TRBJ2-1,TRBV5-5,ASSFETGYWNEQF
TRBJ1-4,TRBV11-3,ASSPGLSSNEKLF
TRBJ1-2,TRBV14,ASSQNRLGGYT
TRBJ1-1,TRBV9,ASSVSPANTEAF
TRBJ2-3,TRBV5-1,ASSLAGTGDPDTQY
TRBJ1-2,TRBV9,ASSNWDREGYT
TRBJ2-2,TRBV7-7,ASSPYGAGGELF
TRBJ1-1,TRBV19,ASSIWDRGNTEAF
TRBJ2-7,TRBV2,ASSRLGVQDYEQY
TRBJ1-1,TRBV4-2,ASSQDHGMNTEAF
TRBJ1-6,TRBV27,ARQGKNNSPLH
TRBJ1-3,TRBV27,ASSSRAPGGNTIY
TRBJ1-5,TRBV30,AWATQGDQPQH
TRBJ1-1,TRBV29-1,SVPSYGGTGYTEAF
TRBJ2-1,TRBV11-2,ASSPNLGSYNEQF
TRBJ1-2,TRBV7-3,ASSPRTGGRNDGYT
TRBJ2-7,TRBV5-3,ARSFGGDYEQY
TRBJ2-1,TRBV5-6,ATSGTRYNEQF
TRBJ1-5,TRBV18,ASSPSTGNQPQH
TRBJ1-6,TRBV6-5,ASRQGGNSPLH
TRBJ1-2,TRBV6-4,ASSDSSYGYT
TRBJ2-4,TRBV9,ASSTSTDLGGNIQY
TRBJ1-2,TRBV5-1,ASSSGVDFYGYT
TRBJ2-1,TRBV27,ASSPDRIGLGEQF
TRBJ1-6,TRBV18,ASSGGSYNSPLH
TRBJ1-2,TRBV5-6,ASSTRQGAGYGYT
TRBJ2-7,TRBV5-4,ASSFDGQGSYEQY
TRBJ2-4,TRBV30,AWSVDRNIQY
TRBJ1-4,TRBV7-9,ASSWTGNEKLF
TRBJ2-1,TRBV7-6,ASSLVGSSYNEQF
TRBJ1-5,TRBV10-1,ASSGGRVSNQPQH
TRBJ2-2,TRBV27,ASSLGGRDTGELF
TRBJ2-1,TRBV5-4,ASSLAQGSYNEQF
TRBJ1-2,TRBV30,AWSAGGRSYT
TRBJ1-3,TRBV7-8,ASRDTQGYTIY
TRBJ1-3,TRBV2,ASSASPSGNTIY
TRBJ2-1,TRBV28,ASTRQGRGNEQF
TRBJ2-5,TRBV29-1,SALSTRGVQETQY
TRBJ1-4,TRBV9,ASSVDVVNEKLF
TRBJ1-5,TRBV5-5,ASSLTSSGNQPQH
TRBJ2-7,TRBV11-3,ASSLGGGIHEQY
TRBJ1-1,TRBV10-3,AIREDTEAF
TRBJ1-1,TRBV5-1,ASSLSGGNTEAF
TRBJ1-5,TRBV5-5,ASALMTGNQPQH
TRBJ1-4,TRBV25-1,ASSDDRHLGEKLF
TRBJ1-1,TRBV19,ASSRVQGTEAF
TRBJ2-3,TRBV5-6,ASSLTASGGYTDTQY